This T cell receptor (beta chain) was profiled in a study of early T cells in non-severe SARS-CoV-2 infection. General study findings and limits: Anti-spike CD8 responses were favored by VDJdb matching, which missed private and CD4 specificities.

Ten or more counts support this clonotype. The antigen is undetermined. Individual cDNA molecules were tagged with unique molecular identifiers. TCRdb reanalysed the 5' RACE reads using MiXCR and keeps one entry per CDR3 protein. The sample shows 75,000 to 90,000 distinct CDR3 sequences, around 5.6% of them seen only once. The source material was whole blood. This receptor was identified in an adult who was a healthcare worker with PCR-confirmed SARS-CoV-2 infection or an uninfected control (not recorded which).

Here the CDR3 DNA reads TGTGCCAGCAGCAGACAGCTGAACACTGAAGCTTTCTTT. Its protein product is CASSRQLNTEAFF. The gene calls are TRBV27 and TRBJ1-1, with D possibly being TRBD1 (5 bases). The V end lost 6 bases, the J end lost 0 bases, and 8 bases lay between the germline ends. This CDR3 is 13 amino acids long. CDR1 is MNHEY, CDR2 SMNVEV, per germline (reference sequence).